A single sample is the source of the 7 T cell receptor beta chains below, sequenced in a study of CD8 T cells in Susac syndrome. 0.5 to 1 ug RNA was reverse transcribed with random hexamers. TCRdb re-analysed the immunoSEQ multiplex PCR reads in MiXCR, keeping a single row per CDR3 protein. The sample carries approximately 150,000 distinct CDR3 sequences, 85% to 95% recorded once. The sequenced sample was CD4+ T cells from PBMCs. Receptors were obtained from a human donor with multiple sclerosis.

V usage is TRBV27 and J usage is TRBJ1-3, with D unclear. CDR1 MNHEY and CDR2 SMNVEV come from the germline V gene (reference sequence). V was cut by 4 bases and J by 4 bases, with 8 bases left in between. This CDR3 contains 13 residues. The CDR3 sequence is CASSSTPGNTIYF. CDR3 nucleotides: TGTGCCAGCAGTTCTACACCCGGAAACACCATATATTTT.

This clonotype was seen only once. V is TRBV9 and J is TRBJ2-3; 9 nucleotides agree with TRBD2. Germline CDR1 and CDR2: SGDLS and YYNGEE. The CDR3 spans 15 residues. V lost 3 bases, J lost 2 bases, and 4 bases stayed unmatched. The CDR3 loop reads CASSATSGYTDTQYF. CDR3 coding DNA: TGTGCCAGCAGCGCGACTAGCGGTTACACAGATACGCAGTATTTT.

This clonotype was recorded once. V is TRBV6-6 and J is TRBJ1-1, with 8 bases aligning to TRBD1. In germline, CDR1 is MNHNY, CDR2 SVGAGI (reference sequence). The V segment lost 6 bases and the J segment 5 bases; nucleotides outside the gene matches: 11. This CDR3 contains 15 residues. CDR3 protein: CASRENGQGLTEAFF. CDR3 sequence (DNA): TGTGCCAGCAGGGAAAACGGACAGGGTTTAACTGAAGCTTTCTTT.

This chain connects TRBV9 to TRBJ2-1; D unresolved. V was trimmed by 4 bases and J by 0 bases, leaving 17 bases between them. CDR3 length: 17 amino acids. Germline lookup yields CDR1 SGDLS and CDR2 YYNGEE. CDR3 sequence reads: CASSSSWAESSYNEQFF. In nucleotides, the CDR3 is TGTGCCAGCAGCTCTTCCTGGGCGGAGAGCTCCTACAATGAGCAGTTCTTC.

The CDR3 reads CASSPLRQANEKLFF. The CDR3 bases are TGTGCCAGCTCACCTCTGAGACAGGCTAATGAAAAACTGTTTTTT. The gene calls are TRBV18 and TRBJ1-4; perhaps TRBD1 as D (6 bases). Germline loops: CDR1 KGHSH, CDR2 LQKENI. Trimming stripped 3 bases from V and 3 bases from J, with 11 bases between. This CDR3 has 15 amino acids.

J is TRBJ1-2 and V is TRBV9; D remains ambiguous. The V and J ends lost 6 bases and 2 bases respectively, with 17 bases between them. The CDR3 is made up of 15 amino acids. CDR1 is SGDLS and CDR2 is YYNGEE in the germline V gene. The CDR3 loop reads CASNLAERANYGYTF. CDR3 DNA sequence: TGTGCCAGCAACCTCGCCGAGCGGGCCAACTATGGCTACACCTTC.

V is TRBV12-3 or TRBV12-4 and J is TRBJ1-4, with TRBD1 matching over 10 bases. With V trimmed by 6 bases and J by 5 bases, 3 bases remained unmatched. The CDR3 covers 14 residues. The CDR3 is CASRVTGGNEKLFF. DNA for the CDR3: TGTGCCAGCAGGGTGACAGGGGGCAATGAAAAACTGTTTTTT.